Each of the 32 T cell receptor beta chains below was sequenced from the same sample in a study of T cell clones after liver transplantation. Method: immunoSEQ multiplex PCR; TCRdb's copy keeps in-frame clones and lacks some. This table has 51,000 or so clones, roughly nine tenths appearing once. This specimen consisted of CD8+ T cells from blood, obtained 12 months after liver transplant. All receptors come from a human patient who received a liver transplant. A share of the T cells may be of graft donor origin.

Of note for this clone: One end of the junction varies from germline; a read error may be responsible. The V and J genes are TRBV5-3 and TRBJ1-2; D unclear. TRBV5-3 is flagged as an ORF with uncertain function. CDR3 size: 14 residues. The CDR3 bases are TGTGCCAGCAGCTTGCTCGGCGATCCCTTATCCTACACCTTC. The encoded protein is CASSLLGDPLSYTF.

The chain has TRBV7-8 and TRBJ2-7; 7 nucleotides line up with TRBD2. The germline CDR1 and CDR2 sequences are SGHVS and FQNEAQ. The CDR3 is made up of 13 amino acids. V shed 0 bases, J shed 11 bases, and the junction held 7 bases outside the gene matches. The CDR3 loop reads CASSLAGSGGEYF. CDR3 sequence (DNA): TGTGCCAGCAGCTTAGCGGGGTCGGGAGGCGAGTACTTC.

V and J are TRBV7-9 and TRBJ2-3; D uncertain. V shed 7 bases and J shed 0 bases, with 8 bases lying between them. Germline CDR1 and CDR2: SEHNR and FQNEAQ (reference sequence). This CDR3 contains 13 residues. Here the CDR3 DNA reads TGTGCCAGCACCTCTGAGAGCACAGATACGCAGTATTTT. The encoded protein is CASTSESTDTQYF.

The chain combines TRBV2 with TRBJ2-7; D is uncertain. V was shortened by 1 base and J by 0 bases, with 13 bases between the two germline ends. In germline, CDR1 is SNHLY, CDR2 FYNNEI. CDR3 length: 16 amino acids. The CDR3 DNA sequence: TGTGCCAGCAGTGAAGAGGCAGCGAGAGACTCCTACGAGCAGTACTTC. Its translation: CASSEEAARDSYEQYF.

This sequence joins TRBV19 and TRBJ1-1; a possible D gene is TRBD1 (5 bases). The CDR3 has 14 amino acids. The ends were cut back, 1 base at V and 0 bases at J, with 6 bases in the middle. Per the germline V gene, CDR1 is LNHDA and CDR2 is SQIVND (reference sequence). CDR3 loop: CASSIGTMNTEAFF. DNA for the CDR3: TGTGCCAGTAGTATAGGGACAATGAACACTGAAGCTTTCTTT.

This clone was found once. The gene calls are TRBV9 and TRBJ2-7; D uncertain. Trimming took 0 bases from V and 1 from J, leaving 5 bases between them. Per the germline V gene, CDR1 is SGDLS and CDR2 is YYNGEE. The CDR3 totals 13 residues. The CDR3 sequence is CASSVGSSYEQYF. CDR3 DNA: TGTGCCAGCAGCGTAGGAAGTTCCTACGAGCAGTACTTC.

The chain couples TRBV2 to TRBJ1-2; maybe TRBD1 (6 bases). The CDR3 sequence is 13 residues long. V was trimmed by 10 bases and J by 3 bases, leaving 15 bases between them. Germline values: CDR1 SNHLY, CDR2 FYNNEI. The CDR3 sequence: CAIRSGAHYGYTF. The CDR3 nucleotides read TGTGCCATCCGGTCGGGGGCGCACTATGGCTACACCTTC.

The rearrangement joins TRBV4-1 to TRBJ1-1; possibly TRBD1 for D (5 bases). V lost 1 base to trimming and J lost 1 base, with 7 bases between them. Germline V gene sequence: CDR1 MGHRA, CDR2 YSYEKL. The CDR3 length is 14 residues. For the CDR3, the DNA is TGCGCCAGCAGCCAAGCCCAGGGGAACACTGAAGCTTTCTTT. Translated: CASSQAQGNTEAFF.

This clone was found a few times. The V call is TRBV7-9, the J call TRBJ1-3; a weak D match, TRBD1 (5 bases). The CDR3 covers 15 residues. The germline gives CDR1 SEHNR, CDR2 FQNEAQ (reference sequence). The V gene lost 5 bases and the J gene lost 5 bases, with 16 bases spanning the gap. For the CDR3, the DNA is TGTGCCAGCAGCCCGGGACCCAGGGTACGAAACACCATATATTTT. This encodes CASSPGPRVRNTIYF.

The chain links TRBV7-2 to TRBJ2-1; 14 bases align to TRBD2. The CDR3 totals 19 residues. After removal of 1 base from V and 0 bases from J, the junction contained 5 bases not matched to a gene. Germline CDR1 reads SGHTA; CDR2 reads FQGNSA. This CDR3 reads CASSLGLAGGPNSYNEQFF. The DNA for the CDR3 is TGTGCCAGCAGCTTAGGACTAGCGGGAGGGCCGAACTCCTACAATGAGCAGTTCTTC.

This sequence joins TRBV28 and TRBJ1-1; D is unresolved. Trimming shortened V by 7 bases and J by 1 base, and 7 bases separated the two germline ends. Per germline, CDR1 MDHEN and CDR2 SYDVKM. There are 12 residues in the CDR3. For the CDR3, the DNA is TGTGCCAGCATAACGGGGAACACTGAAGCTTTCTTT. Translating gives CASITGNTEAFF.

The V and J genes are TRBV5-6 and TRBJ2-6; D uncertain. V gave up 5 bases and J gave up 0 bases, with 6 bases separating them. Per germline, CDR1 SGHDT and CDR2 YYEEEE. The CDR3 sequence is 14 residues long. The CDR3 loop reads CASSFSSGANVLTF. The CDR3 DNA reads TGTGCCAGCAGTTTTAGCTCTGGGGCCAACGTCCTGACTTTC.

This rearrangement joins TRBV27 to TRBJ2-7; TRBD1 matches at 8 bases. V gave up 5 bases and J gave up 5 bases; unmatched junction bases: 11. CDR3 length: 15 residues. Germline values: CDR1 MNHEY, CDR2 SMNVEV (reference sequence). The CDR3 is CASSPQGATFDEQYF. DNA for the CDR3: TGTGCCAGCAGTCCGCAGGGGGCGACATTTGACGAGCAGTACTTC.

V gene TRBV6-4 combines with J gene TRBJ2-6, with a tentative D call TRBD1 (6 bases). The CDR3 runs 16 residues. The germline V gene encodes CDR1 MRHNA and CDR2 SNTAGT. Trimming took 0 bases from V and 0 from J, leaving 6 bases between them. The CDR3 spells CASSDSGGSGANVLTF. CDR3 nucleotide sequence: TGTGCCAGCAGTGACTCAGGGGGCTCTGGGGCCAACGTCCTGACTTTC.

The V and J genes are TRBV11-2 and TRBJ1-1; D unclear. The germline gives CDR1 SGHAT, CDR2 FQNNGV. V gave up 1 base and J gave up 6 bases, with 18 bases separating them. The CDR3 runs to 16 residues. The chain's CDR3 is CASSLVRRMGKAEAFF. The CDR3 DNA sequence: TGTGCCAGCAGCTTAGTACGTCGGATGGGGAAGGCTGAAGCTTTCTTT. The full variable domain, its missing parts supplied by reference TRBV11-2 and TRBJ1-1, is EAGVAQSPRYKIIEKRQSVAFWCNPISGHATLYWYQQILGQGPKLLIQFQNNGVVDDSQLPKDRFSAERLKGVDSTLKIQPAKLEDSAVYLCASSLVRRMGKAEAFFGQGTRLTVV.

The chain has TRBV14 and TRBJ2-7; 7 bases agree with TRBD2. In germline, CDR1 is SGHDN, CDR2 FVKESK. CDR3 length: 15 amino acids. V trimming: 4 bases; J trimming: 2 bases; junction bases outside the gene matches: 8. CDR3 nucleotides: TGTGCCAGCAGCCCTTGGAGCGGGGATACCTACGAGCAGTACTTC. It specifies CASSPWSGDTYEQYF.

Remarks on this clone: Other DNA sequences in the same sample also yield this CDR3. J is TRBJ2-3 and V is TRBV9, with a weak D call TRBD2 (7 bases). Germline assignment: CDR1 SGDLS and CDR2 YYNGEE. Trimming took off 4 bases at V and 4 bases at J, with 13 bases between the two ends. There are 14 residues in the CDR3. DNA of the CDR3: TGTGCCAGCAGCCCAGGCGGGGGCCCAGATACGCAGTATTTT. Its translation: CASSPGGGPDTQYF.

The CDR3 sequence: CASSFGTVNTEAFF. CDR3 DNA sequence: TGTGCCAGCAGCTTTGGGACGGTGAACACTGAAGCTTTCTTT. The chain is built from TRBV13 and TRBJ1-1, with TRBD1 as a possible D gene (5 bases). The germline V gene has CDR1 PRHDT and CDR2 FYEKMQ (reference sequence). Trimming pared 3 bases from V and 0 bases from J, leaving 8 bases between. The CDR3 sequence is 14 residues long.

The J gene is TRBJ2-1, the V gene TRBV7-2, with TRBD2 matching over 13 bases. CDR3 length: 15 residues. Per germline, CDR1 SGHTA and CDR2 FQGNSA. V lost 4 bases, J lost 4 bases, and 1 base stayed unmatched. CDR3 sequence (DNA): TGTGCCAGCAGCTGGACTAGCGGGAGTTACAATGAGCAGTTCTTC. Translated: CASSWTSGSYNEQFF.

The chain is built from TRBV5-6 and TRBJ2-7; 8 bases are shared with TRBD2. The CDR3 contains 15 residues. CDR1 and CDR2 from the germline V gene are SGHDT and YYEEEE. V lost 0 bases, J lost 5 bases, and 7 bases stayed unmatched. In DNA form, the CDR3 reads TGTGCCAGCAGCTTGGGGGAGCGGGAGTTCCACGAGCAGTACTTC. It encodes CASSLGEREFHEQYF.

The V and J genes are TRBV30 and TRBJ2-2; D is unresolved. The CDR3 spans 14 residues. CDR1 is GTSNPN and CDR2 is SVGIG in the germline V gene (reference sequence). The CDR3 is CATQESSNTGELFF. The CDR3 bases are TGTGCGACTCAGGAGTCCTCGAACACCGGGGAGCTGTTTTTT. The variable domain in full, completed from reference TRBV30 and TRBJ2-2, reads SQTIHQWPATLVQPVGSPLSLECTVEGTSNPNLYWYRQAAGRGLQLLFYSVGIGQISSEVPQNLSASRPQDRQFILSSKKLLLSDSGFYLCATQESSNTGELFFGEGSRLTVL.

The chain combines TRBV27 with TRBJ1-2; 12 nucleotides line up with TRBD1. Germline V gene sequence: CDR1 MNHEY, CDR2 SMNVEV (reference sequence). The trim removed 0 bases at V and 4 bases at J, leaving 6 bases unmatched. The CDR3 has 17 residues. CDR3 in amino acids: CASSLSFGDRGPYGYTF. The CDR3 DNA reads TGTGCCAGCAGTTTATCGTTTGGGGACAGGGGGCCCTATGGCTACACCTTC.

The J gene is TRBJ2-6, the V gene TRBV4-1; the D is unclear. Looked up from germline, CDR1 is MGHRA and CDR2 is YSYEKL. The CDR3 covers 14 residues. V lost 4 bases to trimming and J lost 1 base, with 5 bases between them. CDR3 sequence (DNA): TGCGCCAGCAGCCTACTTTCTGGGGCCAACGTCCTGACTTTC. This codes for CASSLLSGANVLTF.

Only a few counts were recorded for this clone. The rearrangement uses TRBV29-1 and TRBJ1-2; 8 positions match TRBD1. V was clipped by 8 bases and J by 8 bases; unmatched bases: 7. This CDR3 is built from 11 residues. CDR1 is SQVTM, CDR2 ANQGSEA, per germline. This CDR3 is CSFTGGGGYTF. CDR3 DNA sequence: TGCAGCTTCACAGGGGGAGGAGGCTACACCTTC.

The V call is TRBV30, the J call TRBJ1-1; possible D gene TRBD1, 6 bases. The CDR3 loop spans 15 amino acids. Germline V gene sequence: CDR1 GTSNPN, CDR2 SVGIG (reference sequence). V was clipped by 1 base and J by 3 bases, with 15 bases between them. This chain's CDR3 is CAWSADRFAYTEAFF. The CDR3 DNA reads TGTGCCTGGAGTGCGGACAGATTTGCTTACACTGAAGCTTTCTTT.

This clone was observed once. The chain recombines TRBV27 with TRBJ1-2; possible D gene TRBD1, 5 bases. The CDR3 runs to 15 residues. Trimming left V 1 base short and J 4 bases short, with 13 bases between. CDR1 and CDR2 (germline): MNHEY, SMNVEV (reference sequence). The CDR3 spells CASSLYPSGGYGYTF. Written as DNA, the CDR3 is TGTGCCAGCAGTTTATATCCCTCCGGGGGCTATGGCTACACCTTC.

The CDR3 is CASSEKSGGGLRTGELFF. CDR3 DNA: TGCGCCAGCAGCGAGAAGTCGGGGGGAGGTTTAAGGACCGGGGAGCTGTTTTTT. The chain uses TRBV5-1 and TRBJ2-2; 7 positions match TRBD2. Trimming took 4 bases from V and 5 from J; bases not matched to a gene: 17. The V gene's germline CDR1 is SGHRS and CDR2 YFSETQ. This CDR3 has 18 residues.

The chain carries TRBV27 and TRBJ2-7; 10 bases align to TRBD1. The V gene end was trimmed by 4 bases and the J gene end by 0 bases; junction bases not matched to a gene: 12. The CDR3 contains 18 residues. The V gene's germline CDR1 is MNHEY and CDR2 SMNVEV (reference sequence). The CDR3: CASSSRDRGGTGSYEQYF. CDR3 sequence (DNA): TGTGCCAGCAGTTCCCGGGACAGGGGAGGAACGGGCTCCTACGAGCAGTACTTC.

This sequence joins TRBV14 and TRBJ2-1; D unresolved. The CDR3 runs 13 residues. Germline V lookup: CDR1 SGHDN, CDR2 FVKESK. V shed 6 bases and J shed 6 bases, with 12 bases lying between them. CDR3 nucleotides: TGTGCCAGCAGTGCGGTGGAGTTCAATGAGCAGTTCTTC. As protein: CASSAVEFNEQFF.

The CDR3 reads CASSDIWDGYTF. The CDR3 bases are TGCGCCAGCAGTGACATTTGGGATGGCTACACCTTC. The genes are TRBV10-2 and TRBJ1-2; no reliable D call. The germline gives CDR1 WSHSY, CDR2 SAAADI. The CDR3 has 12 amino acids. Trimming took 3 bases from V and 6 from J, leaving 8 bases between them.

The chain combines TRBV28 with TRBJ1-5; 7 nucleotides agree with TRBD1. The CDR3 totals 17 residues. Unmatched junction bases numbered 8, after V lost 3 bases and J lost 0 bases. The germline V gene has CDR1 MDHEN and CDR2 SYDVKM. The CDR3 reads CASSFFPAGGSNQPQHF. CDR3 DNA sequence: TGTGCCAGCAGTTTCTTCCCAGCAGGGGGTAGCAATCAGCCCCAGCATTTT. Supplemented by reference TRBV28 and TRBJ1-5, the full variable domain reads DVKVTQSSRYLVKRTGEKVFLECVQDMDHENMFWYRQDPGLGLRLIYFSYDVKMKEKGDIPEGYSVSREKKERFSLILESASTNQTSMYLCASSFFPAGGSNQPQHFGDGTRLSIL.

The gene calls are TRBV28 and TRBJ2-7; possibly TRBD1 for D (8 bases). Per germline, CDR1 MDHEN and CDR2 SYDVKM. Trimming removed 3 bases from V and 2 bases from J, with 11 bases in between. The CDR3 is 14 amino acids. As DNA, the CDR3 is TGTGCCAGCAGTTTTACAGGGGGGGCCTACGAGCAGTACTTC. Translated: CASSFTGGAYEQYF.